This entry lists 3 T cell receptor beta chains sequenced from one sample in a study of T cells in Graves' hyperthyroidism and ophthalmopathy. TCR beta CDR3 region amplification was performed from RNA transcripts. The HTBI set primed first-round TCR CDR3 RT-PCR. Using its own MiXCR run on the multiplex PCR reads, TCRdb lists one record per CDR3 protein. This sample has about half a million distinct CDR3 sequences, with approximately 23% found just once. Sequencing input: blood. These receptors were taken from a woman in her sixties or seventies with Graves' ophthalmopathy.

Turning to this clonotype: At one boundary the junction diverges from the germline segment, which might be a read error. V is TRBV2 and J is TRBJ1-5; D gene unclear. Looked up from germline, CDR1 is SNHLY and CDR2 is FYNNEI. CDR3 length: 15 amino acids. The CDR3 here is CASSDILRPYQSQHF. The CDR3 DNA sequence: TGTGCCAGCAGTGATATTCTAAGGCCTTATCAGTCCCAGCATTTT.

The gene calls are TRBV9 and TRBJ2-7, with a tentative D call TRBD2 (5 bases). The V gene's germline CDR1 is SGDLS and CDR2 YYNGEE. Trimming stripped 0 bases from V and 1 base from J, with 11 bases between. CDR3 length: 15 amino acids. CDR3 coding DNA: TGTGCCAGCAGCGTAGAAGGGAGACCTTCCTACGAGCAGTACTTC. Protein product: CASSVEGRPSYEQYF. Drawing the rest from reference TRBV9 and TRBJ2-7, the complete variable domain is DSGVTQTPKHLITATGQRVTLRCSPRSGDLSVYWYQQSLDQGLQFLIQYYNGEERAKGNILERFSAQQFPDLHSELNLSSLELGDSALYFCASSVEGRPSYEQYFGPGTRLTVT.

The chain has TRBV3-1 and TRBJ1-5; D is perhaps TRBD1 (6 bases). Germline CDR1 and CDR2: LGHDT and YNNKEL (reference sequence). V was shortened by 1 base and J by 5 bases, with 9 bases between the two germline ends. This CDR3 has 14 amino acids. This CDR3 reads CASSQGQVDQPQHF. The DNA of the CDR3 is TGTGCCAGCAGCCAAGGACAGGTAGATCAGCCCCAGCATTTT.